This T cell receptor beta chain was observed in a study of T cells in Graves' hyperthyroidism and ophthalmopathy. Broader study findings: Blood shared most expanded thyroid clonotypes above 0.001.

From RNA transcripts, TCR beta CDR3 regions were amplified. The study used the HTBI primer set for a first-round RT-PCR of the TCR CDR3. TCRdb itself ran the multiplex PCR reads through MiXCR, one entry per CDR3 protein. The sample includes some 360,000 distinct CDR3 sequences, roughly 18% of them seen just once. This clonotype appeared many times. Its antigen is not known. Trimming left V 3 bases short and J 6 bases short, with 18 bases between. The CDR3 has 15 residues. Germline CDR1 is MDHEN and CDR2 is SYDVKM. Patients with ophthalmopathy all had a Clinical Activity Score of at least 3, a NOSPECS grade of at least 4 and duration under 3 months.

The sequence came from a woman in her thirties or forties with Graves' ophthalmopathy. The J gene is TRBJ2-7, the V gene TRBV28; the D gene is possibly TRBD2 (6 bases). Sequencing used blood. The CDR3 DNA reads TGTGCCAGCAGTTTCAGCTTCCGGGAGACTGTCGAGCAGTACTTC. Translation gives CASSFSFRETVEQYF. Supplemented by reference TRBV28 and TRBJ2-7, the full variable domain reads DVKVTQSSRYLVKRTGEKVFLECVQDMDHENMFWYRQDPGLGLRLIYFSYDVKMKEKGDIPEGYSVSREKKERFSLILESASTNQTSMYLCASSFSFRETVEQYFGPGTRLTVT.